This T cell receptor (beta chain) derives from a study of blood T cells in healthy people across ages. Primers used in a second PCR of roughly 6 to 11 cycles were a sample-barcoded 5' primer and a J-beta primer mix. TCRdb re-called the 5' RACE reads through MiXCR, storing one row per CDR3 protein. The sample lists hundreds of thousands of distinct CDR3 sequences, about a third occurring once. The germline gives CDR1 SEHNR, CDR2 FQNEAQ (reference sequence). Between the trimmed V and J ends, which lost 5 bases and 12 bases, there was a span of 20 bases. This CDR3 comprises 14 residues. A single count supports this clonotype.

The TCR originated in a woman of 80 years or more in good health. This rearrangement joins TRBV7-9 to TRBJ2-1, with D possibly called TRBD1 or TRBD2 (6 bases each). The sample taken for sequencing was blood. The CDR3 spells CASSPGSGAGGQFF. The CDR3 DNA reads as TGTGCCAGCAGCCCAGGATCGGGGGCGGGTGGGCAGTTCTTC.